The rows below give T cell receptor beta chains drawn from one sample of a study of blood T cell repertoires in COVID-19. Produced via immunoSEQ multiplex PCR; TCRdb's table is partial and in-frame only. The sample lists some 300,000 clones; roughly 91% were seen once. Sequenced sample: PBMCs or T cells enriched from blood (not recorded which). Every receptor here comes from a woman aged 25 to 39 who had recovered from COVID-19. CDR3s include the opening cysteine and the closing phenylalanine or tryptophan. D genes are given only for firm matches. Part of the rows lack a size; the others show once, few, many or a class for expanded clones.

clone_size cdr3_length d_call j_call v_call cdr3_aa cdr3_nt
once 15 NA TRBJ2-5 TRBV11-3 CASSSRAGSQETQYF TGTGCCAGCAGCTCCCGAGCAGGGTCCCAAGAGACCCAGTACTTC
NA 14 NA TRBJ2-5 TRBV6-2/TRBV6-3 CASSYGGTQETQYF TGTGCCAGCAGTTATGGTGGGACTCAAGAGACCCAGTACTTC
NA 15 TRBD1 TRBJ2-3 TRBV7-2 CASSPGQADTDTQYF TGTGCCAGCAGCCCGGGACAGGCCGACACAGATACGCAGTATTTT
NA 13 TRBD2 TRBJ2-5 TRBV25-1 CASKLAGGETQYF TGTGCCAGCAAGCTAGCGGGAGGAGAGACCCAGTACTTC
NA 13 NA TRBJ2-7 TRBV18 CASSRPEAYEQYF TGTGCCAGCTCCCGCCCTGAGGCCTACGAGCAGTACTTC
once 16 NA TRBJ2-5 TRBV28 CASSSLGTSPRETQYF TGTGCCAGCAGTTCATTAGGGACTTCCCCTCGGGAGACCCAGTACTTC
NA 14 TRBD1 TRBJ1-2 TRBV5-6 CASSVGQGDYGYTF TGTGCCAGCAGCGTGGGACAGGGTGACTATGGCTACACCTTC
NA 21 NA TRBJ1-5 TRBV30 CAWSVTRSSSGGVFGNQPQHF TGTGCCTGGAGTGTAACCCGGTCCTCGTCCGGGGGGGTATTCGGCAATCAGCCCCAGCATTTT
NA 14 NA TRBJ1-2 TRBV5-1 CASSLGGVLPGYTF TGCGCCAGCAGCTTGGGGGGGGTCCTCCCTGGCTACACCTTC
NA 15 NA TRBJ2-7 TRBV13 CASSLGLRGDIEQYF TGTGCCAGCAGCTTAGGACTCAGGGGGGACATCGAGCAGTACTTC
NA 14 TRBD1 TRBJ1-1 TRBV2 CASSGQGINTEAFF TGTGCCAGCAGTGGACAGGGGATAAACACTGAAGCTTTCTTT
once 16 NA TRBJ2-7 TRBV7-8 CASSPLRGNPSYEQYF TGTGCCAGCAGCCCCTTAAGAGGGAACCCCTCCTACGAGCAGTACTTC
NA 16 NA TRBJ2-1 TRBV18 CASSPPAGGFGNEQFF TGTGCCAGCTCACCACCGGCAGGGGGGTTTGGCAATGAGCAGTTCTTC
NA 13 NA TRBJ1-2 TRBV10-3 CAIRNQGNYGYTF TGTGCCATCAGAAACCAGGGTAACTATGGCTACACCTTC
few 14 TRBD1 TRBJ1-1 TRBV29-1 CSERKPGGSTEAFF TGCAGCGAACGAAAGCCAGGGGGTTCCACTGAAGCTTTCTTT
NA 21 TRBD2 TRBJ2-7 TRBV4-1 CASSRSALVAGGPTASYEQYF TGCGCCAGCAGCCGATCGGCCTTGGTAGCGGGAGGCCCTACTGCTTCCTACGAGCAGTACTTC
NA 16 TRBD2 TRBJ2-5 TRBV13 CASSLETSGIQETQYF TGTGCCAGCAGCTTAGAAACTAGCGGAATCCAAGAGACCCAGTACTTC
NA 15 TRBD2 TRBJ2-1 TRBV7-2 CASSPTSGIYNEQFF TGTGCCAGCAGCCCGACTAGCGGGATATACAATGAGCAGTTCTTC
NA 17 TRBD2 TRBJ2-1 TRBV27 CASSFPRGGMFYNEQFF TGTGCCAGCAGTTTTCCCCGGGGGGGTATGTTCTACAATGAGCAGTTCTTC
NA 16 NA TRBJ2-1 TRBV5-6 CASSLAGLNFYNEQFF TGTGCCAGCAGCTTGGCGGGACTCAACTTCTACAATGAGCAGTTCTTC
NA 12 TRBD1 TRBJ2-3 TRBV3-1/TRBV3-2 CASSHRGDTQYF TGTGCCAGCAGCCACAGGGGGGATACGCAGTATTTT
NA 15 TRBD1 TRBJ2-3 TRBV5-5 CASSHPGQGSDTQYF TGTGCCAGCAGCCATCCGGGACAGGGTTCAGATACGCAGTATTTT
once 15 TRBD1 TRBJ1-1 TRBV10-3 CAISESDRADTEAFF TGTGCCATCAGTGAGTCTGACAGGGCGGACACTGAAGCTTTCTTT
few 15 NA TRBJ2-3 TRBV7-2 CASSMGSISTDTQYF TGTGCCAGCAGCATGGGGAGTATTAGCACAGATACGCAGTATTTT